This TCR beta chain was identified during a study of STAT5B mutations in CD4+ large granular lymphocyte leukemia. Overall study results and limits: Approximately 25% of private leukemic clonotypes occurred rarely in other patients' non-leukemic repertoires. Top patient clones used TRBV06 genes more often: 8/27 versus 2/35 in controls.

The J segment lost 7 bases and the V segment lost 4 bases, leaving 10 bases of the junction unmatched. CDR1 SNHLY and CDR2 FYNNEI come from the germline V gene. This CDR3 comprises 15 residues. Details on this clone: Its antigen is unidentified.

The protocol was immunoSEQ multiplex PCR, while the TCRdb copy is restricted to in-frame clones and leaves out a portion. This sample has around 35,000 clones, with roughly 74% found just once. The chain carries TRBV2 and TRBJ1-3; 7 nucleotides agree with TRBD1. This TCR derives from a human donor in good health. Sample: CD4+ T cells from blood buffy coats. The CDR3 DNA is TGTGCCAGCAGTGCCTCGGGACAGAATCTCAACACCATATATTTT. Encoded protein: CASSASGQNLNTIYF.